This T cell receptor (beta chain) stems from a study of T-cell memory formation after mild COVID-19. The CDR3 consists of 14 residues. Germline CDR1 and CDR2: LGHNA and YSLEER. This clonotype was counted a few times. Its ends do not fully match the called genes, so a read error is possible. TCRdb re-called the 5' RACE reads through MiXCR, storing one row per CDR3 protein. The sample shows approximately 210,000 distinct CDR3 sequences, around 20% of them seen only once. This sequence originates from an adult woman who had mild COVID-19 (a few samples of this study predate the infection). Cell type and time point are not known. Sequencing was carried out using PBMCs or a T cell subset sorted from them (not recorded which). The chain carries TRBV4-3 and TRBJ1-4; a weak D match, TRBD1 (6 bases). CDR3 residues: CASSQNQGLNEKLF. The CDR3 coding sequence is TGCGCCAGCAGCCAGAACCAGGGGCTTAATGAAAAACTGTTT.